Below are 29 T cell receptor beta chains sequenced from a single sample in a study of T cell repertoires in aging, cancer and after chemotherapy. Peripheral blood genomic DNA, not sorted cells or RNA, was the template. Rearranged V-D-J TRB sequences were amplified with a mixed TRB-A/B primer pool. MiXCR, applied by TCRdb to the multiplex PCR reads, yields one record per CDR3 protein. The sample yields around 7,000 distinct CDR3 sequences, around two fifths seen once. The sequencing sample was made of blood. The receptors come from a human donor in good health.

This chain joins TRBV20-1 and TRBJ2-7; TRBD1 aligns across 8 bases. The CDR3 runs to 13 residues. CDR1 and CDR2 from the germline V gene are DFQATT and SNEGSKA (reference sequence). V shed 6 bases, J shed 4 bases, and the junction held 8 bases outside the gene matches. The CDR3 spells CSALTGTGYEQYF. The CDR3 DNA reads TGCAGTGCCCTAACCGGGACAGGTTACGAGCAGTACTTC.

This chain links TRBV6-5 with TRBJ2-5, with D perhaps TRBD2 (5 bases). Germline V gene data show CDR1 as MNHEY and CDR2 as SVGAGI. Trimming removed 6 bases from V and 2 bases from J, with 16 bases in between. The CDR3 contains 15 residues. CDR3 DNA sequence: TGTGCCAGCAGCTTTGTACATGGAGGACAAGAGACCCAGTACTTC. Protein sequence: CASSFVHGGQETQYF.

This clonotype has more than one count but fewer than ten. V and J are TRBV6-5 and TRBJ1-2, with no clear D. This CDR3 region has 14 residues. Deletions cut 3 bases from V and 7 bases from J, with 15 bases between. Germline lookup yields CDR1 MNHEY and CDR2 SVGAGI. The CDR3 spells CASSYSLDLVGYTF. CDR3 DNA sequence: TGTGCCAGCAGTTATTCCCTAGACCTGGTTGGCTACACCTTC.

The CDR3 reads CAISESKETQYF. DNA of the CDR3: TGTGCCATCAGTGAGTCAAAGGAGACCCAGTACTTC. V and J are TRBV10-3 and TRBJ2-5, with D hard to call. Trimming removed 0 bases at V and 5 bases at J, with 4 bases between. Per the germline V gene, CDR1 is ENHRY and CDR2 is SYGVKD. This CDR3 spans 12 amino acids.

The chain employs TRBV19 and TRBJ2-7, with a possible D match to TRBD1 (6 bases). V shed 1 base and J shed 3 bases, with 10 bases lying between them. The CDR3 runs 14 residues. The V gene's germline CDR1 is LNHDA and CDR2 SQIVND (reference sequence). CDR3 bases: TGTGCCAGTAGTATAGCCGGACAGCTCTACGAGCAGTACTTC. Translation: CASSIAGQLYEQYF.

The chain combines TRBV19 with TRBJ2-1; 7 bases match TRBD2. Per germline, CDR1 LNHDA and CDR2 SQIVND (reference sequence). Germline trimming cut 7 bases from V and 3 bases from J; bases unmatched to any gene: 6. This CDR3 contains 14 residues. This chain's CDR3 is CASTMGGDYNEQFF. In nucleotides, the CDR3 is TGTGCCAGTACAATGGGGGGGGACTACAATGAGCAGTTCTTC.

This chain joins TRBV7-2 and TRBJ1-2; TRBD1 might be the D (6 bases). This CDR3 contains 14 residues. The V and J ends lost 5 bases and 8 bases respectively, with 18 bases between them. CDR1 and CDR2 (germline): SGHTA, FQGNSA. CDR3: CASSIDTGHGGYTF. The DNA for the CDR3 is TGTGCCAGCAGCATAGATACAGGGCATGGAGGCTACACCTTC.

The rearrangement links TRBV7-3 to TRBJ2-3, with D perhaps assigned TRBD1 or TRBD2 (5 bases each). The CDR3 spans 14 residues. Trimming shortened V by 3 bases and J by 5 bases, and 12 bases separated the two germline ends. Germline lookup yields CDR1 SGHTA and CDR2 FQGTGA. Written as DNA, the CDR3 is TGTGCCAGCAGCTTCGGGGCCCCGGGAGATACGCAGTATTTT. Translating it yields CASSFGAPGDTQYF.

This sequence joins TRBV10-3 and TRBJ2-7, with TRBD2 matching 7 bases. CDR1 and CDR2 from the germline V gene are ENHRY and SYGVKD. V gave up 11 bases and J gave up 0 bases; unmatched junction bases: 10. The CDR3 covers 14 residues. The DNA for the CDR3 is TGTGCCGTGGGATCACGGGGGGACTCCTACGAGCAGTACTTC. As protein: CAVGSRGDSYEQYF.

V is TRBV20-1 and J is TRBJ2-7; 7 nucleotides agree with TRBD1. This CDR3 is built from 14 residues. The V segment lost 6 bases and the J segment 3 bases; nucleotides outside the gene matches: 11. CDR1 is DFQATT, CDR2 SNEGSKA, per germline (reference sequence). The DNA for the CDR3 is TGCAGTGCAAGAAACCGGGACAGTAACTACGAGCAGTACTTC. Translation gives CSARNRDSNYEQYF.

Judged by abundance, this clonotype is medium-sized. The V gene is TRBV6-4, the J gene TRBJ1-2; the D gene is possibly TRBD1 (5 bases). V lost 0 bases and J lost 8, with 10 bases in between. The CDR3 loop spans 13 amino acids. The germline CDR1 and CDR2 sequences are MRHNA and SNTAGT. The CDR3 DNA reads TGTGCCAGCAGTGACTCGGGGGAGGGCGGCTACACCTTC. Protein product: CASSDSGEGGYTF.

The V gene is TRBV12-3 or TRBV12-4, the J gene TRBJ2-2, with 9 bases matching TRBD1. Trimming cost V 6 bases and J 8 bases; bases outside gene matches: 13. CDR3 length: 16 amino acids. The CDR3, as DNA: TGTGCCAGCAGGTCACAGGGGGCGCACAAGTTGGGGGAGCTGTTTTTT. Amino acids: CASRSQGAHKLGELFF.

This chain joins TRBV12-3 or TRBV12-4 and TRBJ1-5; weak D call: TRBD1 (6 bases). This CDR3 has 15 amino acids. V gave up 6 bases and J gave up 4 bases, with 16 bases separating them. The CDR3 reads CASSLQGGSNQPQHF. CDR3 sequence (DNA): TGTGCCAGCAGCCTACAGGGCGGGTCGAATCAGCCCCAGCATTTT.

CDR3 amino acids: CASSPGGNTLPNTEAFF. The CDR3 bases are TGCGCCAGCAGCCCGGGTGGGAATACACTACCCAACACTGAAGCTTTCTTT. The V and J genes are TRBV4-1 and TRBJ1-1; D gene unclear. Trimming took 4 bases from V and 2 from J, leaving 20 bases between them. The CDR3 extends over 17 amino acids. CDR1 is MGHRA, CDR2 YSYEKL, per germline.

V and J are TRBV30 and TRBJ1-3; D perhaps matches TRBD1 (5 bases). CDR3 size: 14 residues. V was clipped by 2 bases and J by 6 bases, with 14 bases between them. The germline CDR1 and CDR2 sequences are GTSNPN and SVGIG (reference sequence). The CDR3: CAWSPTLGANTIYF. Here the CDR3 DNA reads TGTGCCTGGAGTCCCACTCTTGGGGCAAACACCATATATTTT.

The chain recombines TRBV6-6 with TRBJ2-3; D unresolved. The CDR3 consists of 13 residues. Germline V gene lookup returns CDR1 MNHNY and CDR2 SVGAGI (reference sequence). V lost 4 bases, J lost 2 bases, and 7 bases lay in between. CDR3 protein: CASSWGYTDTQYF. The CDR3 DNA reads as TGTGCCAGCAGTTGGGGATACACAGATACGCAGTATTTT.

This clonotype was seen a few times. CDR3 coding DNA: TGTGCCAGCAGTATGACAGGGGTTAGTTTTCAAAAGACCCAGTACTTC. Translated, it gives CASSMTGVSFQKTQYF. The gene calls are TRBV27 and TRBJ2-5; the match to TRBD1 covers 8 bases. The CDR3 is 16 amino acids. Trimming at V came to 5 bases and at J to 6 bases, leaving 14 bases not matched to a gene. CDR1 MNHEY and CDR2 SMNVEV come from the germline V gene (reference sequence).

The V and J genes are TRBV7-2 and TRBJ2-7; D may match TRBD1 or TRBD2 (6 bases each). Germline lookup yields CDR1 SGHTA and CDR2 FQGNSA. Trimming removed 2 bases from V and 5 bases from J, with 13 bases in between. This CDR3 contains 14 residues. Here the CDR3 DNA reads TGTGCCAGCAGCTTAATGTGGGGGGACAACGAGCAGTACTTC. Translation gives CASSLMWGDNEQYF.

The chain uses TRBV19 and TRBJ2-1; 12 nucleotides agree with TRBD2. CDR3 size: 16 residues. Germline loops: CDR1 LNHDA, CDR2 SQIVND (reference sequence). J was trimmed by 4 bases and V by 5 bases; bases with no gene match: 6. The CDR3 bases are TGTGCCAGTAGTCACCGGACTAGCGGGGATTACAATGAGCAGTTCTTC. Translation gives CASSHRTSGDYNEQFF. Complete variable domain (other parts from reference TRBV19 and TRBJ2-1): DGGITQSPKYLFRKEGQNVTLSCEQNLNHDAMYWYRQDPGQGLRLIYYSQIVNDFQKGDIAEGYSVSREKKESFPLTVTSAQKNPTAFYLCASSHRTSGDYNEQFFGPGTRLTVL.

The rearrangement links TRBV19 to TRBJ2-5; D may correspond to TRBD1 or TRBD2 (5 bases each). Germline V gene data show CDR1 as LNHDA and CDR2 as SQIVND (reference sequence). Trimming took 3 bases from V and 3 from J, leaving 11 bases between them. The CDR3 is made up of 14 amino acids. CDR3 region: CASSMRGFEETQYF. The CDR3, as DNA: TGTGCCAGTAGTATGAGGGGTTTCGAAGAGACCCAGTACTTC.

This clonotype was picked up a small number of times. The V call is TRBV4-2, the J call TRBJ2-7; 8 nucleotides match TRBD2. Germline CDR1 LGHNA, CDR2 YNFKEQ. The CDR3 covers 19 residues. V dropped 3 bases and J dropped 2; count of bases not matched to a gene: 18. The DNA of the CDR3 is TGTGCCAGCAGCCATCGCGGACTGCGGGGGGAAAGGGGAGCCTACGAGCAGTACTTC. It codes for CASSHRGLRGERGAYEQYF.

The CDR3 protein is CASSTYRVFRLVGEQFF. CDR3 bases: TGTGCCAGCAGTACATACAGGGTGTTCCGCCTTGTAGGTGAGCAGTTCTTC. The rearrangement joins TRBV6-2 or TRBV6-3 to TRBJ2-1, with a tentative D call TRBD1 (6 bases). The CDR3 totals 17 residues. Between the trimmed V and J ends, which lost 5 bases and 9 bases, there was a span of 26 bases. In germline, CDR1 is MNHEY, CDR2 SVGEGT.

The chain joins TRBV25-1 to TRBJ1-1; no clear D. Trimming stripped 4 bases from V and 1 base from J, with 4 bases between. The length of the CDR3 is 12 residues. CDR1 MGHDK and CDR2 SYGVNS come from the germline V gene. The CDR3 reads CASSVGNTEAFF. The CDR3 DNA follows: TGTGCCAGCAGTGTTGGGAACACTGAAGCTTTCTTT.

The V gene is TRBV20-1, the J gene TRBJ2-5; TRBD1 might be the D (5 bases). This CDR3 contains 14 residues. Between the trimmed V and J ends, which lost 0 bases and 3 bases, there was a span of 11 bases. Germline assignment: CDR1 DFQATT and CDR2 SNEGSKA (reference sequence). The DNA of the CDR3 is TGCAGTGCTAGAGATGGACATGAAGAAGAGACCCAGTACTTC. Amino acids: CSARDGHEEETQYF.

V is TRBV29-1 and J is TRBJ1-5; D gene ambiguous. Looked up from germline, CDR1 is SQVTM and CDR2 is ANQGSEA. The CDR3 totals 13 residues. Trimming cost V 4 bases and J 7 bases, with 14 bases left between them. The CDR3 DNA reads as TGCAGCGTTGGAGAGGGAGAGTACCAGCCCCAGCATTTT. Its protein product is CSVGEGEYQPQHF.

The chain combines TRBV11-1 with TRBJ2-3; 8 bases align to TRBD2. Trimming removed 1 base from V and 6 bases from J; junction bases left unmatched: 18. This CDR3 has 19 amino acids. Germline lookup yields CDR1 SGHAT and CDR2 FQDESV (reference sequence). CDR3 in DNA: TGTGCCAGCAGCTTAGTCGCGAGCGGGGGTTCCGGCGTATCGGATACGCAGTATTTT. Its protein product is CASSLVASGGSGVSDTQYF.

This sequence joins TRBV21-1 and TRBJ2-3; the table's D call TRBD2 went unverified against the DNA. TRBV21-1 is annotated as a pseudogene. The CDR3 extends over 17 amino acids. The DNA for the CDR3 is TGTGCCAGCAGCAAAGTAGCGGTGGCCTATAGCACAGATACGCAGTATTTT. It codes for CASSKVAVAYSTDTQYF.

The chain combines TRBV6-5 with TRBJ2-3; D possibly corresponds to TRBD2 (6 bases). Germline values: CDR1 MNHEY, CDR2 SVGAGI. The length of the CDR3 is 14 residues. Deletions cut 5 bases from V and 0 bases from J, with 9 bases between. CDR3 protein: CASSVGGSTDTQYF. The CDR3 DNA follows: TGTGCCAGCAGTGTCGGGGGAAGCACAGATACGCAGTATTTT.

The gene calls are TRBV4-3 and TRBJ1-2; 8 nucleotides line up with TRBD1. From germline, CDR1 is LGHNA and CDR2 YSLEER. CDR3 length: 15 amino acids. J was trimmed by 4 bases and V by 0 bases; bases with no gene match: 4. CDR3 sequence reads: CASSQDGGQAYGYTF. CDR3 sequence (DNA): TGCGCCAGCAGCCAAGATGGGGGACAGGCCTATGGCTACACCTTC.